These 14 T cell receptor beta chains were sequenced from one sample in a study of OX40 agonist ivuxolimab in advanced cancers. Here immunoSEQ multiplex PCR was the method, and the copy in TCRdb shows in-frame clones only, minus some. Among tens of thousands of clones listed, approximately 90% were seen once. Sequenced material: CD4+ or CD8+ T cells sorted from blood, taken in a trial of the OX40 agonist ivuxolimab. These receptors originate from an adult with an advanced solid tumor such as melanoma, head and neck, liver or kidney cancer.

This clone was counted between two and nine times. V gene TRBV6-5 combines with J gene TRBJ1-2, with TRBD1 matching 7 bases. Per germline, CDR1 MNHEY and CDR2 SVGAGI. V trimming: 6 bases; J trimming: 4 bases; junction bases outside the gene matches: 5. The CDR3 has 13 residues. Here the CDR3 reads CASSSDRAYGYTF. In nucleotides, the CDR3 is TGTGCCAGCAGCTCCGACAGGGCCTATGGCTACACCTTC.

The chain joins TRBV19 to TRBJ2-2; no clear D gene. This CDR3 contains 13 residues. V dropped 6 bases and J dropped 0 bases, with 5 bases sitting between them. Germline V gene data show CDR1 as LNHDA and CDR2 as SQIVND (reference sequence). The CDR3 nucleotides read TGTGCCAGTAGCGGAGCGAACACCGGGGAGCTGTTTTTT. Encoded protein: CASSGANTGELFF.

The chain couples TRBV19 to TRBJ1-3; the D is unclear. Germline values: CDR1 LNHDA, CDR2 SQIVND (reference sequence). Trimming pared 7 bases from V and 0 bases from J, leaving 10 bases between. The CDR3 consists of 14 residues. In DNA form, the CDR3 reads TGTGCCAGTAAACGACACCGCTCTGGAAACACCATATATTTT. Amino acid sequence: CASKRHRSGNTIYF.

The chain couples TRBV7-9 to TRBJ2-1; D is tentatively TRBD1 or TRBD2 (5 bases each). Trimming shortened V by 6 bases and J by 4 bases, and 16 bases separated the two germline ends. Germline assignment: CDR1 SEHNR and CDR2 FQNEAQ (reference sequence). This CDR3 spans 15 amino acids. The CDR3 sequence is CASSYTGTRYNEQFF. The CDR3 DNA sequence: TGTGCCAGCAGTTATACCGGGACGAGATACAATGAGCAGTTCTTC.

The V and J genes are TRBV29-1 and TRBJ2-3; D might be TRBD2 (5 bases). Germline CDR1 is SQVTM and CDR2 is ANQGSEA. The CDR3 consists of 11 residues. Trimming took off 8 bases at V and 5 bases at J, with 11 bases between the two ends. CDR3 in DNA: TGCAGCTGCGGGTTCGGAGATACGCAGTATTTT. Translating gives CSCGFGDTQYF.

J is TRBJ1-4 and V is TRBV2; no firm D call. The CDR3 spans 15 residues. V lost 6 bases and J lost 6, with 17 bases in between. Germline-derived CDR1 and CDR2 are SNHLY and FYNNEI. CDR3 bases: TGTGCCAGCAGAGCCTCATGGGGTGACGATGAAAAACTGTTTTTT. Amino acid sequence: CASRASWGDDEKLFF. The full variable domain, with the rest looked up from reference TRBV2 and TRBJ1-4, is EPEVTQTPSHQVTQMGQEVILRCVPISNHLYFYWYRQILGQKVEFLVSFYNNEISEKSEIFDDQFSVERPDGSNFTLKIRSTKLEDSAMYFCASRASWGDDEKLFFGSGTQLSVL.

This clone was seen a few times. The chain joins TRBV30 to TRBJ1-1, with a tentative D call TRBD1 (5 bases). Trimming cost V 2 bases and J 1 base, with 11 bases left between them. The CDR3 runs to 14 residues. CDR1 is GTSNPN, CDR2 SVGIG, per germline (reference sequence). CDR3 sequence: CAWSPTGGNTEAFF. The DNA for the CDR3 is TGTGCCTGGAGTCCAACGGGGGGGAACACTGAAGCTTTCTTT.

This chain links TRBV4-1 with TRBJ2-3; tentative D call: TRBD1 (6 bases). The CDR3 has 17 amino acids. Trimming pared 0 bases from V and 1 base from J, leaving 14 bases between. Germline V lookup: CDR1 MGHRA, CDR2 YSYEKL. CDR3 sequence: CASSQDHWAGGTDTQYF. CDR3 in DNA: TGCGCCAGCAGCCAAGATCATTGGGCAGGGGGCACAGATACGCAGTATTTT.

The chain recombines TRBV6-6 with TRBJ2-6, with D perhaps assigned TRBD1 or TRBD2 (5 bases each). The CDR3 contains 14 residues. Germline loops: CDR1 MNHNY, CDR2 SVGAGI (reference sequence). Trimming took 7 bases from V and 2 from J, leaving 9 bases between them. The CDR3 sequence: CASNWDAGANVLTF. Written as DNA, the CDR3 is TGTGCCAGCAATTGGGACGCTGGGGCCAACGTCCTGACTTTC.

This sequence joins TRBV27 and TRBJ2-3; no reliable D call. Trimming took 6 bases from V and 5 from J, leaving 12 bases between them. There are 13 residues in the CDR3. Germline V gene sequence: CDR1 MNHEY, CDR2 SMNVEV (reference sequence). The CDR3 sequence is CASSQVWEDTQYF. The CDR3 DNA reads TGTGCCAGCAGCCAAGTATGGGAAGATACGCAGTATTTT.

The V gene is TRBV18, the J gene TRBJ2-2; 11 bases match TRBD2. CDR1 is KGHSH, CDR2 LQKENI, per germline. The CDR3 is made up of 15 amino acids. The V segment lost 4 bases and the J segment 4 bases; nucleotides outside the gene matches: 2. The DNA for the CDR3 is TGTGCCAGCTCACTGACTAGCGGGGCCACCGGGGAGCTGTTTTTT. Translation gives CASSLTSGATGELFF.

This rearrangement joins TRBV28 to TRBJ1-2; unclear D gene. The CDR3 has 15 amino acids. CDR1 and CDR2 (germline): MDHEN, SYDVKM. Trimming shortened V by 5 bases and J by 0 bases, and 13 bases separated the two germline ends. In DNA, the CDR3 is TGTGCCAGCAGTCAAGCGGGGATGGCTAACTATGGCTACACCTTC. Its protein is CASSQAGMANYGYTF.

This clone appeared once. The genes are TRBV7-8 and TRBJ2-3; no firm D call. Trimming took off 1 base at V and 1 base at J, with 3 bases between the two ends. The CDR3 covers 13 residues. Germline-derived CDR1 and CDR2 are SGHVS and FQNEAQ. The chain's CDR3 is CASSLDRTDTQYF. The CDR3 bases are TGTGCCAGCAGCTTAGATCGCACAGATACGCAGTATTTT.

This clone was found once. The chain has TRBV5-8 and TRBJ2-1, with 10 bases identical to TRBD2. Trimming at V came to 4 bases and at J to 3 bases, leaving 4 bases not matched to a gene. Per the germline V gene, CDR1 is SGHTS and CDR2 is YDEGEE. The length of the CDR3 is 15 residues. The CDR3 nucleotides read TGTGCCAGCAGCCGAACTAGCGGGGTCTACAATGAGCAGTTCTTC. This codes for CASSRTSGVYNEQFF.